This T cell receptor beta chain stems from a study of spatial heterogeneity in lung cancer. Study in general: Matched bulk RNA-seq yielded a T cell transcriptional module score. Counts of TCR transcripts in tumor regions correlated strongly with that score.

Study-wide results and limits: Approximate estimated coverage of tumor T cells amounted to about 7% for alpha and 12% to 15% for beta chains. Tracking of tumor mutation counts was seen in expanded intratumoral alpha and beta TCR counts.

Documented time point: sample taken at primary tumor resection. Tumor, nontumor lung or frozen PBMC supplied whole RNA that was sequenced unsorted. This clonotype has ten or more counts. Its cognate antigen is unknown. The library was built for alpha chains, so this beta chain is an off-target read and its size means little. TCRdb reanalysed the 5' RACE reads using MiXCR and keeps one entry per CDR3 protein. The sample lists approximately 10,000 distinct CDR3 sequences; about 5.5% were seen once. The sequenced sample was lung tumor tissue, obtained at surgery. The origin of this receptor is a male donor with early-stage non-small cell lung cancer.

The CDR3 DNA reads as TGTGCCAGCAGCTTAGGGACCCACCAAGAGACCCAGTACTTC. Amino acid sequence: CASSLGTHQETQYF. V is TRBV7-9 and J is TRBJ2-5; no clear D. The CDR3 loop spans 14 amino acids. In germline, CDR1 is SEHNR, CDR2 FQNEAQ (reference sequence). Trimming shortened V by 1 base and J by 0 bases, and 6 bases separated the two germline ends.